The entry below gives a single T cell receptor beta chain sequence along with its context. Its antigen is currently unknown. The data belong to a study of CD8 T cells in ankylosing spondylitis. Whole-study findings and limits: From matched ankylosing spondylitis synovial fluid, disease-linked clones were reportedly recovered at significantly enriched levels. What appeared characteristic of ankylosing spondylitis blood was a TCR beta motif of under 10 highly homologous variants. The disease-linked clones had a CD8+ phenotype and low blood frequencies.

The CDR3 covers 15 residues. J gave up 3 bases and V 10 bases, and 6 bases lay outside the gene matches. The germline gives CDR1 ENHRY, CDR2 SYGVKD. Making the TCR beta libraries involved quantitative 5'-RACE with molecular barcodes. TCRdb fed the 5' RACE reads into MiXCR, producing one record per CDR3 protein. The data hold under 850,000 distinct CDR3 sequences, with 15% to 20% observed a single time. This sequence joins TRBV10-3 and TRBJ2-4, with 13 bases aligning to TRBD2. This receptor was identified in a male donor with ankylosing spondylitis. The sequenced sample consisted of blood, either unsorted or a sorted T cell fraction (not recorded which). CDR3 loop: CATGTSGEVKNIQYF. DNA of the CDR3: TGTGCCACCGGGACTAGCGGGGAGGTCAAAAACATTCAGTACTTC.